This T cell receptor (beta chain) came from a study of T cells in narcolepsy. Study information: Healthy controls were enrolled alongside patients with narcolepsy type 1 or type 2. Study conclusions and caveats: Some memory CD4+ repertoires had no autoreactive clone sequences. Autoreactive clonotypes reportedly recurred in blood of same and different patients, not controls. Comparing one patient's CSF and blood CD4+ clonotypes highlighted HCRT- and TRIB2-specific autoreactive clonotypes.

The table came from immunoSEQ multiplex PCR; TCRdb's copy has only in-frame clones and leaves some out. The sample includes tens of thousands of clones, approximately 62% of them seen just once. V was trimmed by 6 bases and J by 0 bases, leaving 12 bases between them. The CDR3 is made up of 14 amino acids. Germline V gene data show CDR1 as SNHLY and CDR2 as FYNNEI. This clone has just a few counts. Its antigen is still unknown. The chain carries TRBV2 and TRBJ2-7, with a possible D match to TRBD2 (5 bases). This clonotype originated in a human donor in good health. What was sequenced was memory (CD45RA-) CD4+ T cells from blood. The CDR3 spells CASRKDWSSYEQYF. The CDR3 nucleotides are TGTGCCAGCAGGAAGGACTGGAGCTCCTACGAGCAGTACTTC.